This TCR beta chain was identified in a study of blood T cell repertoires in COVID-19. Study at large: Donors in the United States, Italy and Spain gave samples during acute or convalescent COVID-19. The analysed material was cDNA or gDNA that came from T cells, B-cell-depleted T cells, or PBMCs.

This CDR3 is built from 13 residues. Under the authors' procedure: Estimation of nucleated cell counts was performed using reference gene primer amplification. Clones were read by immunoSEQ multiplex PCR, and TCRdb kept only the in-frame ones, dropping some. The V and J calls and clone size were taken over from that table, and D and trimming were inferred from the DNA. The repertoire holds approximately 170,000 clones, with roughly 81% as singletons. In its sample, this clone was seen once. The TCR comes from a man in his forties who had recovered from COVID-19. The gene calls are TRBV21-1 and TRBJ2-7; the DNA was not used to check the table's D call, TRBD2. TRBV21-1 represents a pseudogene. The specimen sequenced was peripheral blood. In DNA form, the CDR3 reads TGTGCCAGCAAATCCGGGTGGGGATGGGAGCCGATCTTC. It yields the protein CASKSGWGWEPIF.